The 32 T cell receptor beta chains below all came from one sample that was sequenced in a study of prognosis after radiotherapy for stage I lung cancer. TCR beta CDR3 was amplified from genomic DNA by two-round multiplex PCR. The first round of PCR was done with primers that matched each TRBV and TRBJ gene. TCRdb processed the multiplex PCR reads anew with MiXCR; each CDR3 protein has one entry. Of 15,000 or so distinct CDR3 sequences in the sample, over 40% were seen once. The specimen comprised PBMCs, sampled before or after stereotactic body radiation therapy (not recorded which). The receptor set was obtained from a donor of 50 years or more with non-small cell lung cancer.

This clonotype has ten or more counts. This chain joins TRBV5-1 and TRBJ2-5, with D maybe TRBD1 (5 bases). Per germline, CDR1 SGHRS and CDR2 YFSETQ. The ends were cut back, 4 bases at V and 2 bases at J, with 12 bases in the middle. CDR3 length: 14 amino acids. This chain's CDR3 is CASSPGRGQETQYF. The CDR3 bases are TGCGCCAGCAGCCCCGGTAGGGGACAAGAGACCCAGTACTTC.

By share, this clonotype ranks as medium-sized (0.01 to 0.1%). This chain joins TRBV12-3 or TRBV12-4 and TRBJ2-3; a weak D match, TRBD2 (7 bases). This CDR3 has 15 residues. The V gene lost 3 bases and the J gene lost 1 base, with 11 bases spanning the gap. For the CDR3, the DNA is TGTGCCAGCAGTTTGTGGGGGGGCGGCACAGATACGCAGTATTTT. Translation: CASSLWGGGTDTQYF.

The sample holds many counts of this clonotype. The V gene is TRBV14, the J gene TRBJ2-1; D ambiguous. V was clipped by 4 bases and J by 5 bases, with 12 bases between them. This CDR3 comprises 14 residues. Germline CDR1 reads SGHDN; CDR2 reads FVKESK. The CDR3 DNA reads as TGTGCCAGCAGCCCATTGGGCCGCGACAATGAGCAGTTCTTC. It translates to CASSPLGRDNEQFF.

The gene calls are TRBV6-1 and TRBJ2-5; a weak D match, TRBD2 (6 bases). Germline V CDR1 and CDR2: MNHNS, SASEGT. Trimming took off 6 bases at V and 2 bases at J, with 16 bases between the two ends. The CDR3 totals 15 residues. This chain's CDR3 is CASRHQAGQQETQYF. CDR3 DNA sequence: TGTGCCAGCAGACACCAAGCGGGCCAACAAGAGACCCAGTACTTC.

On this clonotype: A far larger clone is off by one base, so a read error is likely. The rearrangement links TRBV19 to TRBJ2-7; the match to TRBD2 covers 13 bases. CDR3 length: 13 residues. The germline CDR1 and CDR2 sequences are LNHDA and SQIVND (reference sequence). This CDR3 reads CASRTGTSGTSFF. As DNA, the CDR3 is TGTGCCAGTAGAACCGGGACTAGCGGGACCTCGTTCTTC.

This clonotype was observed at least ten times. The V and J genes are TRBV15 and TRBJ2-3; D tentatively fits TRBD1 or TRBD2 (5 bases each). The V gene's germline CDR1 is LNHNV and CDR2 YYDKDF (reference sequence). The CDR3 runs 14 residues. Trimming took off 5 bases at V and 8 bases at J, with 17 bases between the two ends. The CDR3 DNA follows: TGTGCCACCAGCCGGGACCGATCGTTAACTACGCAGTATTTT. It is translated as CATSRDRSLTTQYF.

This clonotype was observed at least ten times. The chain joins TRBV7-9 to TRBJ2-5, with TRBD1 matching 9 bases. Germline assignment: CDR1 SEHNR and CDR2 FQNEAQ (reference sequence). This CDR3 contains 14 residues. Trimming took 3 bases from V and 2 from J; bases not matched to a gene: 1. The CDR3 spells CASSFGTGQETQYF. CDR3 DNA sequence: TGTGCCAGCAGCTTCGGGACAGGGCAAGAGACCCAGTACTTC.

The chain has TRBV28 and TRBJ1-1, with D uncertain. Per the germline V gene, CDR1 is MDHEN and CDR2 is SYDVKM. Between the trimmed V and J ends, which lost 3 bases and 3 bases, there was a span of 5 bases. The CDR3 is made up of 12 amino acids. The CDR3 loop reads CASSFRHTEAFF. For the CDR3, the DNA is TGTGCCAGCAGTTTTAGGCACACTGAAGCTTTCTTT.

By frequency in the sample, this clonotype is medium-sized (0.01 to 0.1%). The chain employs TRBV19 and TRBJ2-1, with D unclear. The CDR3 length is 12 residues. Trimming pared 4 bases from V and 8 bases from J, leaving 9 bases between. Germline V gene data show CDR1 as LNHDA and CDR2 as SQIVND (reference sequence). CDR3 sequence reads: CASSRGADEQFF. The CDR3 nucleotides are TGTGCCAGTAGTAGAGGTGCCGATGAGCAGTTCTTC.

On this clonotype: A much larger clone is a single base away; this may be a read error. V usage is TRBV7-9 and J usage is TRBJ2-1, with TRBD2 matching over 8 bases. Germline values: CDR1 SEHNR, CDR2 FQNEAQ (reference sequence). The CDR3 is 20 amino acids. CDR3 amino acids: CSSSPIIGWSTGGPNNEQFF. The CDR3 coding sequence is TGTTCCAGCAGCCCCATTATCGGATGGTCTACGGGAGGGCCCAACAATGAGCAGTTCTTC.

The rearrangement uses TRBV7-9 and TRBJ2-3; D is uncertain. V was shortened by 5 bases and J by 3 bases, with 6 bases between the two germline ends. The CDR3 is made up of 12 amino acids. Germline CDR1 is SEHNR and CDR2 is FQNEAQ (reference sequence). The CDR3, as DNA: TGTGCCAGCAGCCTCGGGACAGATACGCAGTATTTT. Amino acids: CASSLGTDTQYF.

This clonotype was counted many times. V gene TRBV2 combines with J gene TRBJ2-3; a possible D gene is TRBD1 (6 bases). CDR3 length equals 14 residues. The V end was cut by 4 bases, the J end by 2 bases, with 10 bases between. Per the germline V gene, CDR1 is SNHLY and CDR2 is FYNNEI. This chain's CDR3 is CASSGTGFTDTQYF. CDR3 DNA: TGTGCCAGCAGTGGAACAGGGTTCACAGATACGCAGTATTTT.

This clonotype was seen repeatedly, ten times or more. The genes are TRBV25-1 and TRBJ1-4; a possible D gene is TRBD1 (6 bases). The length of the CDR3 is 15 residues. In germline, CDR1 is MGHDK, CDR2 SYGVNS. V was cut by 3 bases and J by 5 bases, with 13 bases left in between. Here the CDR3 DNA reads TGTGCCAGCAGTGACTGGACAGCTTCAAATGAAAAACTGTTTTTT. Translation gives CASSDWTASNEKLFF.

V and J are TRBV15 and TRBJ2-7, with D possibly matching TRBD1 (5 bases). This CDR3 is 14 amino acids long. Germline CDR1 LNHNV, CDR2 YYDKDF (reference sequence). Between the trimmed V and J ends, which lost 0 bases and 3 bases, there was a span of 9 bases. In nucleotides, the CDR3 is TGTGCCACCAGCAGAGACCTAGGGGTCTACGAGCAGTACTTC. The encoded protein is CATSRDLGVYEQYF.

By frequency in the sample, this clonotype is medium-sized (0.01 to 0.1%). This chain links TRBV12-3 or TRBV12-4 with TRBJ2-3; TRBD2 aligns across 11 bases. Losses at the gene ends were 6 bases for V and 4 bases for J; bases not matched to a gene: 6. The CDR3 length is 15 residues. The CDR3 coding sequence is TGTGCCAGCAGCCGGGGGACTAGCGGTTCAGATACGCAGTATTTT. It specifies CASSRGTSGSDTQYF.

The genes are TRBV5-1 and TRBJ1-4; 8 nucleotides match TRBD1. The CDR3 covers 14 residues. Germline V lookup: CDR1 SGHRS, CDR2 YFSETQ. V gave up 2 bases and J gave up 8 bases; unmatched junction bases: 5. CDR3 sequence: CASSFTGGREKLFF. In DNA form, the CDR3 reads TGCGCCAGCAGCTTTACAGGGGGACGAGAAAAACTGTTTTTT. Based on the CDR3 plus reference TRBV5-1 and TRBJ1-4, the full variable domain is KAGVTQTPRYLIKTRGQQVTLSCSPISGHRSVSWYQQTPGQGLQFLFEYFSETQRNKGNFPGRFSGRQFSNSRSEMNVSTLELGDSALYLCASSFTGGREKLFFGSGTQLSVL.

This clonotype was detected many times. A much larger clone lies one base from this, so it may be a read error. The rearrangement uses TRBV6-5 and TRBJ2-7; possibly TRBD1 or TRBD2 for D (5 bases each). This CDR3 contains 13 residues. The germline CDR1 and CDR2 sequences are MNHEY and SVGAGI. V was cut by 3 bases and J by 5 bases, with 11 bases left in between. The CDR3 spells CASSYNRTHEQYF. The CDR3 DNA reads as TGTGCCAGCAGTTATAACAGGACTCACGAGCAGTACTTC.

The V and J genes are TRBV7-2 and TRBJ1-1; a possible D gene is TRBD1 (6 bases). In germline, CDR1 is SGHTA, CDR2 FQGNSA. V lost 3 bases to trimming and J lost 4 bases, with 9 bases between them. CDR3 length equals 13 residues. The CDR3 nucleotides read TGTGCCAGCAGCTTCGGGGGGCTCACTGAAGCTTTCTTT. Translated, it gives CASSFGGLTEAFF.

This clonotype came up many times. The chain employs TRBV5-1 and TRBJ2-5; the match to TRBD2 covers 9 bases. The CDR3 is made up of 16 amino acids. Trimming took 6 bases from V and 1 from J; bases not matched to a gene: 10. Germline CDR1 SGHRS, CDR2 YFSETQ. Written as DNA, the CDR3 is TGCGCCAGCAACCTGGGAGCGGGGGGCCTCCAAGAGACCCAGTACTTC. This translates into CASNLGAGGLQETQYF.

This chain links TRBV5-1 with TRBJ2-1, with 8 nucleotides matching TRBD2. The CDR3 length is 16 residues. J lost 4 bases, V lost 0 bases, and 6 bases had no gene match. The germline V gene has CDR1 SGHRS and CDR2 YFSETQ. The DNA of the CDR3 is TGCGCCAGCAGCTTGGGTAGTCTAGCGGGTTACAATGAGCAGTTCTTC. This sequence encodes CASSLGSLAGYNEQFF.

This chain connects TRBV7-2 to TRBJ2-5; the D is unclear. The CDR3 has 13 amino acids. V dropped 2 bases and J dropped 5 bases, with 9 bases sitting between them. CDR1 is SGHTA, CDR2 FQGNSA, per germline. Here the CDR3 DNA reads TGTGCCAGCAGCTTACGAGGTGGGGAGACCCAGTACTTC. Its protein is CASSLRGGETQYF.

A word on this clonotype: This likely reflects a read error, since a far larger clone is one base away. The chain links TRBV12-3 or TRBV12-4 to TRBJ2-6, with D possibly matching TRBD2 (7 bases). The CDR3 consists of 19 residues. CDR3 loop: CASSYGRGLGGGGANFLTF. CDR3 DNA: TGTGCCAGCAGTTACGGGCGGGGGCTGGGAGGGGGTGGGGCCAACTTCCTGACTTTC.

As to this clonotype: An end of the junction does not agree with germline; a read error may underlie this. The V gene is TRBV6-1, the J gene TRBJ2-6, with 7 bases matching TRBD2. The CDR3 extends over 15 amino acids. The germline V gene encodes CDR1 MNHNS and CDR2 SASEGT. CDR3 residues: CASSSGGSWSNVLTF. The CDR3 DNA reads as TGTGCCAGCAGCTCCGGGGGGTCTTGGTCCAACGTCCTTACTTTC.

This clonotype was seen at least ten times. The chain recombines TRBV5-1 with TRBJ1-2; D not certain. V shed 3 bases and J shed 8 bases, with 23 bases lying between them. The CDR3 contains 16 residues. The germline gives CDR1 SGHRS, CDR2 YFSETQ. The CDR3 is CASSSSTEGGRAGYTF. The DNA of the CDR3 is TGCGCCAGCAGCTCCTCTACCGAGGGTGGGAGAGCAGGCTACACCTTC.

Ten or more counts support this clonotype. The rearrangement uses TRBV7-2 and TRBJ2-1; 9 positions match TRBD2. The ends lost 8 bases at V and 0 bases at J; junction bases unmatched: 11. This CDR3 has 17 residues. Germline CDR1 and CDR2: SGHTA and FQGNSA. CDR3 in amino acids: CASASGTFGLSYNEQFF. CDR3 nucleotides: TGTGCCAGCGCTAGCGGGACCTTTGGGCTCTCCTACAATGAGCAGTTCTTC.

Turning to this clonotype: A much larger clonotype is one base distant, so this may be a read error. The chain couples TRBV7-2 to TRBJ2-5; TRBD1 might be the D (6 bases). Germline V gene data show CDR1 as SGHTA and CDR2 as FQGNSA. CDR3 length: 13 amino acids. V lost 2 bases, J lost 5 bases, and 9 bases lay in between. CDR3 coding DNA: TGTGCCAGCAGCTTAAACAGGGATGAGACCCAGTACTTC. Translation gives CASSLNRDETQYF.

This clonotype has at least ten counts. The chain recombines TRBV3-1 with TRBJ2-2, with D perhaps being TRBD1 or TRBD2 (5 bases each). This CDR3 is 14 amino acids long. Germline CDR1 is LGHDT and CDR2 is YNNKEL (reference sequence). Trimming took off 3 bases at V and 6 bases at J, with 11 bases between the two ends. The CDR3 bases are TGTGCCAGCAGCCAGGGACCAAACGCCGGGGAGCTGTTTTTT. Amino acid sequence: CASSQGPNAGELFF.

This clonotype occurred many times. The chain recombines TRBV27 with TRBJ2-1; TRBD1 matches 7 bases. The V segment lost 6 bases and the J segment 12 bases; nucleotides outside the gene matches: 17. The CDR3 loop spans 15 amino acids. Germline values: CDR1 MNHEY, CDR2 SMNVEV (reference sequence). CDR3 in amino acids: CASRLGWTGDYVQFF. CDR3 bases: TGTGCCAGCAGACTCGGCTGGACAGGCGACTATGTGCAGTTCTTC.

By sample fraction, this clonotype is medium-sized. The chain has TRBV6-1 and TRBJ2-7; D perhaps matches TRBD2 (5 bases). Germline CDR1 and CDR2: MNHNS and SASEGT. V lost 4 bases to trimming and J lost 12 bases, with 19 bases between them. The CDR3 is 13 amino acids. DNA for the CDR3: TGTGCCAGCAGTGCGCAAACTCGCGGGCTGGGGTACTTC. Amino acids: CASSAQTRGLGYF.

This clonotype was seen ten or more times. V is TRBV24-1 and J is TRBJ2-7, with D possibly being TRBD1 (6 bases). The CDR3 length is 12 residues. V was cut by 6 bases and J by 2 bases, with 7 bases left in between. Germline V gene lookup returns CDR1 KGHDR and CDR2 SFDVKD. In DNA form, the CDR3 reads TGTGCCACCAGTCCAGGGGCCTACGAGCAGTACTTC. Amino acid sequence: CATSPGAYEQYF.

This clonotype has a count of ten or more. CDR3 loop: CASSPTQGYTEAFF. In DNA form, the CDR3 reads TGTGCCAGCTCACCGACACAGGGATACACTGAAGCTTTCTTT. The rearrangement uses TRBV18 and TRBJ1-1, with D maybe TRBD1 (6 bases). Germline-derived CDR1 and CDR2 are KGHSH and LQKENI. V gave up 3 bases and J gave up 3 bases, with 11 bases separating them. This CDR3 has 14 residues.

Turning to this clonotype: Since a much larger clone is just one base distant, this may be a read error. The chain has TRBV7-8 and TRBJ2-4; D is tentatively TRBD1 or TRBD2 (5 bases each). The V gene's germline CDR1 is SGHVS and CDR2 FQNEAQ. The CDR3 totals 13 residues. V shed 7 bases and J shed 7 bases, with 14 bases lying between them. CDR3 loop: CASIHSGPNIQYF. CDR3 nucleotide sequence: TGTGCCAGCATCCATTCGGGACCGAACATTCAGTACTTC.